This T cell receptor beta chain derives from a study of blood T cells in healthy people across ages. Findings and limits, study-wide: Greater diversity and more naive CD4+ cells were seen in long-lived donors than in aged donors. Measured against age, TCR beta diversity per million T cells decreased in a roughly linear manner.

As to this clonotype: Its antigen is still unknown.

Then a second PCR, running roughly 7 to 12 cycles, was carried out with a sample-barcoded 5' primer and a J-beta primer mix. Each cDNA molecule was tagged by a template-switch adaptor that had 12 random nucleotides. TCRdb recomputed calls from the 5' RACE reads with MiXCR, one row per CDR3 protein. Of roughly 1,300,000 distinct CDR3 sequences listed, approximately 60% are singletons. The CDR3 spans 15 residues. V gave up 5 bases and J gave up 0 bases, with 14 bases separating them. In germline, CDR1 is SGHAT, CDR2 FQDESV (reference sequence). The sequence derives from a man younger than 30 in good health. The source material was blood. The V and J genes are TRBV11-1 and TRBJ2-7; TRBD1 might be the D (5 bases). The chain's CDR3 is CASSRQQVHSYEQYF. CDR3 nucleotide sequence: TGTGCCAGCAGCCGACAGCAGGTCCACTCCTACGAGCAGTACTTC.